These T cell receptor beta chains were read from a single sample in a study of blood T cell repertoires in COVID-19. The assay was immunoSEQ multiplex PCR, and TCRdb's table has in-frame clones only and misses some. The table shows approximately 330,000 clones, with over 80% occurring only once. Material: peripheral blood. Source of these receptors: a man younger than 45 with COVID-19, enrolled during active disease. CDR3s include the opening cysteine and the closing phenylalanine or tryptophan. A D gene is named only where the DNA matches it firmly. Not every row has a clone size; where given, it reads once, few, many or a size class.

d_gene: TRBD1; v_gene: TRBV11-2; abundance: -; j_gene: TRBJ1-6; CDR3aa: CASSPTGGFNSPLHF; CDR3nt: TGTGCCAGCAGCCCCACAGGGGGTTTTAATTCACCCCTCCACTTT
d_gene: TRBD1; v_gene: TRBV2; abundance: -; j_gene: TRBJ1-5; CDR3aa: CASRWDRDQPQHF; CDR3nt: TGTGCCAGCAGGTGGGACAGAGATCAGCCCCAGCATTTT
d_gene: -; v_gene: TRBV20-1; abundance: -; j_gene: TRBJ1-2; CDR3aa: CSSTANYGYTF; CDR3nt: TGCAGCTCGACAGCTAACTATGGCTACACCTTC
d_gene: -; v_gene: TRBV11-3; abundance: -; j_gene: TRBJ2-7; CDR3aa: CASSLAGSYEQYF; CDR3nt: TGTGCCAGCAGCTTGGCGGGCTCCTACGAGCAGTACTTC
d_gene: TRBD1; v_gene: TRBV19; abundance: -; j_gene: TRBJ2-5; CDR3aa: CASSSYPGQGAETQYF; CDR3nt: TGTGCCAGTAGTTCCTACCCTGGACAGGGGGCGGAGACCCAGTACTTC
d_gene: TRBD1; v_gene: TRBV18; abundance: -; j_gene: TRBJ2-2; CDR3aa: CASSARQGADTGELFF; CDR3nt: TGTGCCAGCTCAGCACGACAGGGGGCCGACACCGGGGAGCTGTTTTTT
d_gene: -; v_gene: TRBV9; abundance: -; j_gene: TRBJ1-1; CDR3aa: CASSPTGQINTEAFF; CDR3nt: TGTGCCAGCAGTCCCACGGGACAAATAAACACTGAAGCTTTCTTT
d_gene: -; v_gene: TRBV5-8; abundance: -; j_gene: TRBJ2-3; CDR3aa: CASSLGTRRTTDTQYF; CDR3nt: TGTGCCAGCAGCTTGGGGACCCGGAGGACGACAGATACGCAGTATTTT
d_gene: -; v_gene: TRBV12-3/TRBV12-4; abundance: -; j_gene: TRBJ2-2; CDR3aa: CASSTRVTGELFF; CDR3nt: TGTGCCAGCAGTACCAGGGTTACCGGGGAGCTGTTTTTT
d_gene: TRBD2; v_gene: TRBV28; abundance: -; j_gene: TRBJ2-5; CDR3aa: CASSRIGTSLETQYF; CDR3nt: TGTGCCAGCAGCCGGATAGGGACTAGCCTAGAGACCCAGTACTTC
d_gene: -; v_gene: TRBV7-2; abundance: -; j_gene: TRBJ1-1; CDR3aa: CASSLVSGRTEAFF; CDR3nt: TGTGCCAGCAGCTTAGTGTCAGGGAGGACTGAAGCTTTCTTT
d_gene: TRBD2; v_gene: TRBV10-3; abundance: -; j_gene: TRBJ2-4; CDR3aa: CAISESSSGQAKNIQYF; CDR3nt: TGTGCCATCAGTGAGTCGTCTAGCGGGCAAGCCAAAAACATTCAGTACTTC
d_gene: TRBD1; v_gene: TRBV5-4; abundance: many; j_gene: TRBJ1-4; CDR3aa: CASSLEGAEKLFF; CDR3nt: TGTGCCAGCAGCTTGGAGGGGGCCGAAAAACTGTTTTTT